Listed here is a single TCR beta chain. Its antigen is unknown. The sample belongs to a study of cytomegalovirus exposure and HLA in healthy donors. Overall study findings and caveats: Rare TCR sequences predominated, though certain public TCRs were found in many donors. Researchers counted some 150 TCR beta chains as cytomegalovirus-associated.

CDR3 length: 13 residues. CDR1 and CDR2 (germline): MNHNS, SASEGT. V was cut by 6 bases and J by 5 bases, with 12 bases left in between. The protocol was immunoSEQ multiplex PCR, while the TCRdb copy is restricted to in-frame clones and leaves out a portion. The data show fewer than 130,000 clones, with around nine tenths seen just once and 1.4% held by the top ten. The source material was PBMCs. The chain couples TRBV6-1 to TRBJ2-3; D is perhaps TRBD1 (6 bases). The sequence came from a woman in her 30s in good health and CMV-seropositive. CDR3 region: CASRWQGRDTQYF. CDR3 coding DNA: TGTGCCAGCAGGTGGCAGGGGAGAGATACGCAGTATTTT.